This TCR beta chain was profiled in a study of human T cells and chemical hapten exposure. In this sample, this clonotype turned up many times. Its antigen is not identified. Each CDR3 protein is one row after TCRdb ran MiXCR on the RACE reads. The repertoire consists of 50,000 to 65,000 distinct CDR3 sequences, with approximately 9.9% occurring once and the leading ten covering approximately 15%. General study results and limits: With patch test score, the counts of PT1 expanded TCRs showed a positive correlation.

V was trimmed by 4 bases and J by 1 base, leaving 18 bases between them. Per the germline V gene, CDR1 is SQVTM and CDR2 is ANQGSEA. The CDR3 is 16 amino acids. Stated time point: patch test 3, about 24 weeks after DPC sensitization. Regarding treatment: therapeutic diphenylcyclopropenone sensitization with weekly scalp DPC. The total RNA was obtained from whole blood that was not fractionated. The specimen was whole blood, collected in connection with sensitization to the hapten diphenylcyclopropenone (DPC). V gene TRBV29-1 combines with J gene TRBJ2-3, with D maybe TRBD1 (6 bases). The sequence came from a middle-aged woman with alopecia areata. Some clones in this sample may be carry-over from other donors' samples. The DNA for the CDR3 is TGCAGCGTTGCGTCTTCTTACAGGGCGGGCACAGATACGCAGTATTTT. The encoded protein is CSVASSYRAGTDTQYF.